This T cell receptor (beta chain) was retrieved from a study of human T cells and chemical hapten exposure. TCRdb independently ran MiXCR on the RACE reads; one entry per CDR3 protein. In the table there are tens of thousands of distinct CDR3 sequences, approximately 10% of which are singletons. The time point denotes: patch test 1, 2 weeks after DPC sensitization. Treatment of the sample: therapeutic diphenylcyclopropenone sensitization with weekly scalp DPC. Trimming pared 4 bases from V and 2 bases from J, leaving 3 bases between. This CDR3 contains 11 residues. The germline CDR1 and CDR2 sequences are MNHNY and SVGAGI (reference sequence). As concerns this clonotype: Its antigen is still unknown.

Study-wide points: The study found that PT1 expanded TCR counts correlated positively with patch test score. Unchanged with DPC sensitization were TCRs above 1 in 1000 frequency.

V gene TRBV6-6 combines with J gene TRBJ2-7; D unresolved. The sequenced sample was whole blood, obtained in connection with sensitization to the hapten diphenylcyclopropenone (DPC). The receptor was isolated from a woman aged 45-60 years with alopecia areata. Some clones in this sample may be carry-over from other donors' samples. CDR3 nucleotides: TGTGCCAGCAGTTTCGCCTACGAGCAGTACTTC. Amino acids: CASSFAYEQYF.